This T cell receptor (beta chain) was found in a study of blood T cell repertoires in COVID-19. About the study: The analysed material was cDNA or gDNA that came from T cells, B-cell-depleted T cells, or PBMCs.

Cohorts were based on clinical histories the participants reported. Repertoires were generated with immunoSEQ multiplex PCR, while TCRdb's copy carries only in-frame clones and drops some. The table includes 210,000 or so clones, under 90% detected once. The ends were cut back, 0 bases at V and 5 bases at J, with 7 bases in the middle. The CDR3 extends over 13 amino acids. Per the germline V gene, CDR1 is ENHRY and CDR2 is SYGVKD. The sample comprised PBMCs or T cells enriched from blood (not recorded which). This sequence joins TRBV10-3 and TRBJ1-1, with a tentative D call TRBD1 (6 bases). This receptor was identified in a woman aged 45-65 years who had been exposed to COVID-19. CDR3 sequence (DNA): TGTGCCATCAGTGAGTCGAGGGGGACTGAAGCTTTCTTT. This codes for CAISESRGTEAFF.